This T cell receptor beta chain appears in the sequencing data of a study of CXCR3-negative and CXCR3-positive naive CD8 T cells. Whole-study results and caveats: CXCR3-expressing naive cells carried TRB CDR3s more hydrophobic than those of CXCR3-negative naive cells.

The length of the CDR3 is 14 residues. CDR1 and CDR2 (germline): SEHNR, FQNEAQ (reference sequence). cDNA libraries for TRB were generated by 5' RACE incorporating UMI labels. TCRdb reprocessed the 5' RACE reads and stores each CDR3 protein as one record, lacking DNA. The sample table includes 150,000 or so distinct CDR3 sequences. In the case of this clonotype: Antigen: not known.

The rearrangement links TRBV7-9 to TRBJ2-2; TCRdb picks TRBD1, but there is no DNA to check that call. The receptor was isolated from a human donor in good health. Some clones in this sample may be carry-over from other donors' samples. Sequencing was carried out using naive CXCR3+ CD8+ T cells from blood. As to subset: CD45RO-CCR7+CD27+CD95- naive CD8+ T cells expressing CXCR3 (TNR3+). The CDR3 reads CASPLFSNTGELLF.